What follows are 28 T cell receptor beta chains derived from one specimen sequenced in a study of T cell repertoires in cytomegalovirus infection (dated by TCRdb to the late 2010s). The instrument was an Illumina HiSeq 1500. TCRdb handled the public reads itself, with Q25 trimming in fastp and clone calling in MiXCR, and kept productive beta chains. Every entry covers one CDR3 protein and lists the most common genes and DNA from its rows. The sample contains more than 400,000 distinct CDR3 sequences, around a quarter of them found a single time. The ten largest account for about 13% of the sample. The specimen sequenced was PBMCs. These receptors were obtained from a human donor in good health (CMV status not recorded). Some clones in this sample may be carry-over from other donors' samples.

CDR3: CASSRFGGNTEAFF. The CDR3 DNA reads as TGTGCCAGCAGCCGCTTCGGAGGGAACACTGAAGCTTTCTTT. The chain employs TRBV12-3 or TRBV12-4 and TRBJ1-1; D uncertain. Trimming shortened V by 6 bases and J by 1 base, and 12 bases separated the two germline ends. The CDR3 contains 14 residues.

The genes are TRBV12-3 or TRBV12-4 and TRBJ1-1, with a possible D match to TRBD1 (5 bases). V was clipped by 3 bases and J by 1 base, with 15 bases between them. The CDR3 consists of 16 residues. CDR3 nucleotide sequence: TGTGCCAGCAGTTTGAACCCCGGGGGTGCGAACACTGAAGCTTTCTTT. Residues: CASSLNPGGANTEAFF.

This chain connects TRBV11-2 to TRBJ2-4; maybe TRBD1 (6 bases). The germline CDR1 and CDR2 sequences are SGHAT and FQNNGV. This CDR3 comprises 15 residues. V was trimmed by 6 bases and J by 0 bases, leaving 12 bases between them. The chain's CDR3 is CASRQLQGAKNIQYF. CDR3 in DNA: TGTGCCAGCAGACAATTACAGGGAGCCAAAAACATTCAGTACTTC.

This clonotype came up a few times. The genes are TRBV7-6 and TRBJ2-3, with D unresolved. Trimming removed 5 bases from V and 5 bases from J, with 8 bases in between. The CDR3 has 12 amino acids. Germline CDR1 reads SGHVS; CDR2 reads FNYEAQ. The CDR3 DNA reads TGTGCCAGCAGCCGCCCCCAAGATACGCAGTATTTT. It encodes CASSRPQDTQYF.

This chain links TRBV20-1 with TRBJ2-7, with 7 positions matching TRBD2. The length of the CDR3 is 18 residues. CDR1 DFQATT and CDR2 SNEGSKA come from the germline V gene (reference sequence). The J segment lost 2 bases and the V segment lost 0 bases, leaving 16 bases of the junction unmatched. The CDR3 DNA sequence: TGCAGTGCTAGAGAACGCGGGGCTAGCGGTAGTCAAGCCTACGAGCAGTACGTC. This encodes CSARERGASGSQAYEQYV.

This clonotype was seen only a few times. The gene calls are TRBV14 and TRBJ2-5, with D perhaps matching TRBD2 (6 bases). CDR1 SGHDN and CDR2 FVKESK come from the germline V gene. The V end lost 5 bases, the J end lost 4 bases, and 14 bases lay between the germline ends. CDR3 length: 14 amino acids. The CDR3 is CASSSPGASETQYF. In DNA form, the CDR3 reads TGTGCCAGCAGCTCGCCGGGAGCGTCAGAGACCCAGTACTTC.

This sequence joins TRBV5-1 and TRBJ1-1; the match to TRBD1 covers 8 bases. The CDR3 is 13 residues long. V dropped 2 bases and J dropped 5; count of bases not matched to a gene: 2. The germline V gene has CDR1 SGHRS and CDR2 YFSETQ. CDR3: CASSLQGETEAFF. Written as DNA, the CDR3 is TGCGCCAGCAGCTTACAGGGGGAGACTGAAGCTTTCTTT.

This chain uses TRBV20-1 with TRBJ2-5; TRBD1 is a possible D gene (5 bases). Trimming took 0 bases from V and 6 from J, leaving 17 bases between them. Per germline, CDR1 DFQATT and CDR2 SNEGSKA (reference sequence). The CDR3 extends over 15 amino acids. For the CDR3, the DNA is TGCAGTGCTAGAGATCACCAAGGGGTCCTGCAGACCCAGTACTTC. Its translation: CSARDHQGVLQTQYF.

V gene TRBV27 combines with J gene TRBJ2-1; TRBD2 matches at 8 bases. The CDR3 totals 14 residues. V shed 6 bases, J shed 4 bases, and the junction held 5 bases outside the gene matches. In germline, CDR1 is MNHEY, CDR2 SMNVEV (reference sequence). CDR3 DNA: TGTGCCAGCAGGATTAGCGGGACGTACAATGAGCAGTTCTTC. Translation: CASRISGTYNEQFF.

The chain couples TRBV30 to TRBJ1-6, with 7 nucleotides matching TRBD1. This CDR3 has 13 residues. V gave up 2 bases and J gave up 7 bases; unmatched junction bases: 2. Germline CDR1 reads GTSNPN; CDR2 reads SVGIG (reference sequence). CDR3 DNA: TGTGCCTGGAGTCAACAGGGGAATTCACCCCTCCACTTT. Amino acid sequence: CAWSQQGNSPLHF.

The V and J genes are TRBV30 and TRBJ2-1; tentatively, D is TRBD2 (5 bases). The germline V gene encodes CDR1 GTSNPN and CDR2 SVGIG (reference sequence). Trimming removed 6 bases at V and 8 bases at J, with 20 bases between. The CDR3 is 14 amino acids. The CDR3 nucleotides read TGTGCCTGCGTAATGGACTCCCGAGGCTATGAGCAGTTCTTC. This sequence encodes CACVMDSRGYEQFF.

V gene TRBV10-3 combines with J gene TRBJ1-1; D gene uncertain. The CDR3 sequence is 13 residues long. V was clipped by 7 bases and J by 7 bases, with 16 bases between them. Germline loops: CDR1 ENHRY, CDR2 SYGVKD. CDR3 sequence: CAINDGWDSEAFF. In nucleotides, the CDR3 is TGTGCCATCAACGATGGATGGGATAGTGAAGCTTTCTTT.

This clonotype was detected many times. This chain links TRBV4-3 with TRBJ2-2, with D uncertain. CDR3 length: 17 amino acids. With 0 bases removed from V and 0 bases from J, the gap between germline ends came to 11 bases. The germline CDR1 and CDR2 sequences are LGHNA and YSLEER. DNA for the CDR3: TGCGCCAGCAGCCAAGAAGCCGCCAGGACGAACACCGGGGAGCTGTTTTTT. Translating it yields CASSQEAARTNTGELFF.

This clonotype has just one count. V gene TRBV6-2 or TRBV6-3 combines with J gene TRBJ2-5, with 14 bases matching TRBD2. Trimming cost V 7 bases and J 3 bases; bases outside gene matches: 10. The CDR3 runs to 17 residues. Germline assignment: CDR1 MNHEY and CDR2 SVGEGT. CDR3 protein: CASKKDGLAGGKETQYF. CDR3 nucleotide sequence: TGTGCCAGCAAAAAAGACGGACTAGCGGGAGGAAAAGAGACCCAGTACTTC.

V usage is TRBV5-5 and J usage is TRBJ1-2, with 9 bases aligning to TRBD1. Germline CDR1 and CDR2: SGHKS and YYEKEE (reference sequence). After removal of 0 bases from V and 8 bases from J, the junction contained 8 bases not matched to a gene. The CDR3 is made up of 15 amino acids. The CDR3 loop is CASSLEDRGSWGYTF. CDR3 sequence (DNA): TGTGCCAGCAGCTTGGAGGACAGGGGATCGTGGGGCTACACCTTC.

This clonotype was counted only a few times. This chain links TRBV11-2 with TRBJ2-4, with TRBD1 matching 8 bases. V lost 3 bases to trimming and J lost 5 bases; unmatched junction nucleotides: 6. Germline values: CDR1 SGHAT, CDR2 FQNNGV. CDR3 length equals 15 residues. This CDR3 reads CASSFIDRGENIQYF. The CDR3 DNA reads as TGTGCCAGCAGCTTTATTGACAGGGGAGAAAACATTCAGTACTTC.

The chain joins TRBV19 to TRBJ1-4; 8 positions agree with TRBD1. CDR1 and CDR2 from the germline V gene are LNHDA and SQIVND (reference sequence). The CDR3 sequence is 16 residues long. Trimming took 5 bases from V and 5 from J; bases not matched to a gene: 10. This CDR3 reads CASSSKNRGTNEKLFF. CDR3 nucleotide sequence: TGTGCCAGTAGTTCTAAAAACAGGGGGACGAATGAAAAACTGTTTTTT.

The chain links TRBV7-2 to TRBJ1-3; possible D gene TRBD1, 5 bases. The germline gives CDR1 SGHTA, CDR2 FQGNSA. The CDR3 contains 15 residues. V shed 5 bases and J shed 0 bases, with 11 bases lying between them. The CDR3 is CASSGRQSSGNTIYF. Here the CDR3 DNA reads TGTGCCAGCAGCGGACGACAGAGCTCTGGAAACACCATATATTTT. Looking up the rest from reference TRBV7-2 and TRBJ1-3 gives the full variable domain: GAGVSQSPSNKVTEKGKDVELRCDPISGHTALYWYRQSLGQGLEFLIYFQGNSAPDKSGLPSDRFSAERTGGSVSTLTIQRTQQEDSAVYLCASSGRQSSGNTIYFGEGSWLTVV.

This clonotype was seen only a few times. The rearrangement uses TRBV29-1 and TRBJ2-1; D might be TRBD2 (5 bases). The CDR3 loop spans 14 amino acids. Per germline, CDR1 SQVTM and CDR2 ANQGSEA. V dropped 4 bases and J dropped 3 bases, with 13 bases sitting between them. This chain's CDR3 is CSVVRSTSYNEQFF. CDR3 sequence (DNA): TGCAGCGTTGTCCGGTCCACTAGCTACAATGAGCAGTTCTTC.

V is TRBV4-3 and J is TRBJ2-4; D is uncertain. The CDR3 is 15 amino acids. Trimming cost V 0 bases and J 3 bases, with 9 bases left between them. CDR1 LGHNA and CDR2 YSLEER come from the germline V gene. CDR3 sequence reads: CASSQEGISKNIQYF. For the CDR3, the DNA is TGCGCCAGCAGCCAAGAGGGTATCAGCAAAAACATTCAGTACTTC.

The rearrangement links TRBV7-8 to TRBJ2-2; TRBD2 agrees at 16 bases. CDR1 and CDR2 from the germline V gene are SGHVS and FQNEAQ. The CDR3 runs 19 residues. The ends lost 2 bases at V and 0 bases at J; junction bases unmatched: 3. The CDR3 region is CASSLPGLAGGSNTGELFF. For the CDR3, the DNA is TGTGCCAGCAGCTTACCGGGACTAGCGGGAGGGTCGAACACCGGGGAGCTGTTTTTT.

This clonotype was recorded many times. The J gene is TRBJ2-1, the V gene TRBV7-2; 8 bases line up with TRBD2. This CDR3 has 17 amino acids. Germline values: CDR1 SGHTA, CDR2 FQGNSA. The trim removed 4 bases at V and 7 bases at J, leaving 15 bases unmatched. The CDR3 sequence: CASSSPGSGNYRNEQFF. As DNA, the CDR3 is TGTGCCAGCAGCTCTCCGGGTAGCGGGAATTATAGGAATGAGCAGTTCTTC.

The rearrangement joins TRBV5-4 to TRBJ1-1; tentative D call: TRBD1 (6 bases). From germline, CDR1 is SGHNT and CDR2 YYREEE (reference sequence). The CDR3 sequence is 14 residues long. Trimming cost V 1 base and J 1 base, with 8 bases left between them. CDR3 in amino acids: CASSLRGKNTEAFF. As DNA, the CDR3 is TGTGCCAGCAGCTTGAGGGGGAAGAACACTGAAGCTTTCTTT. Full variable domain (rest looked up from reference TRBV5-4 and TRBJ1-1): ETGVTQSPTHLIKTRGQQVTLRCSSQSGHNTVSWYQQALGQGPQFIFQYYREEENGRGNFPPRFSGLQFPNYSSELNVNALELDDSALYLCASSLRGKNTEAFFGQGTRLTVV.

This clonotype occurred a few times. V is TRBV6-5 and J is TRBJ2-1; 10 positions agree with TRBD2. Germline trimming cut 6 bases from V and 6 bases from J; bases unmatched to any gene: 17. Germline values: CDR1 MNHEY, CDR2 SVGAGI. This CDR3 is built from 18 residues. CDR3 amino acids: CASRPRIAGGNLPNEQFF. CDR3 DNA: TGTGCCAGCAGACCCCGAATAGCGGGAGGCAACCTTCCCAATGAGCAGTTCTTC.

The chain combines TRBV7-2 with TRBJ2-7; no clear D. The CDR3 extends over 14 amino acids. The V and J ends lost 1 base and 6 bases respectively, with 13 bases between them. Germline V lookup: CDR1 SGHTA, CDR2 FQGNSA. In DNA, the CDR3 is TGTGCCAGCAGCTTAGTCCTTCCCGGGTCCGAGCAGTACTTC. Its translation: CASSLVLPGSEQYF.

CDR3: CASSLDALGVQPQHF. CDR3 nucleotides: TGTGCCAGCAGTTTAGATGCCTTAGGCGTGCAGCCCCAGCATTTT. The chain carries TRBV12-3 or TRBV12-4 and TRBJ1-5; D call uncertain. V lost 1 base and J lost 7, with 14 bases in between. The CDR3 consists of 15 residues.

This clonotype was counted once. This chain joins TRBV29-1 and TRBJ1-1, with a tentative D call TRBD1 (5 bases). Germline lookup yields CDR1 SQVTM and CDR2 ANQGSEA. Trimming removed 7 bases from V and 6 bases from J, with 12 bases in between. CDR3 size: 11 residues. The CDR3 bases are TGCAGCGCCGGGACTGACGCTGAAGCTTTCTTT. Protein product: CSAGTDAEAFF. The whole variable domain, remainder taken from reference TRBV29-1 and TRBJ1-1, is SAVISQKPSRDICQRGTSLTIQCQVDSQVTMMFWYRQQPGQSLTLIATANQGSEATYESGFVIDKFPISRPNLTFSTLTVSNMSPEDSSIYLCSAGTDAEAFFGQGTRLTVV.

V and J are TRBV15 and TRBJ1-2; 7 bases match TRBD1. This CDR3 has 14 residues. Germline V CDR1 and CDR2: LNHNV, YYDKDF (reference sequence). The J segment lost 5 bases and the V segment lost 2 bases, leaving 5 bases of the junction unmatched. The CDR3 DNA reads TGTGCCACCAGCAGACTGGGACAGAATTATGGCTACACCTTC. Its protein is CATSRLGQNYGYTF.